The T cell receptor beta chain under discussion was sequenced for a study of T-cell memory formation after mild COVID-19. TCRdb independently ran MiXCR on the 5' RACE reads; one entry per CDR3 protein. Of around 510,000 distinct CDR3 sequences in the sample, 20% to 25% are singletons; the top ten hold about 8.7%. For this clonotype: Its antigen is still unknown.

The CDR3 has 14 residues. The trim removed 4 bases at V and 3 bases at J, leaving 5 bases unmatched. Points from the study as a whole: Among clones contracting day 15 to 85, CD4/CD8 was balanced, whereas later expanders leaned CD4+.

The source is an adult woman who had mild COVID-19 (a few samples of this study predate the infection). Cell type and time point are not known. Sample: PBMCs or a T cell subset sorted from them (not recorded which). The chain recombines TRBV12-3 or TRBV12-4 with TRBJ2-5; 7 nucleotides align to TRBD2. In nucleotides, the CDR3 is TGTGCCAGCAGTTCTCGGGGGGTCAAAGAGACCCAGTACTTC. This translates into CASSSRGVKETQYF.